This TCR beta chain emerged from a study of shared clonotypes between healthy human individuals. Positive CCR7 selection of CD45RO-negative cells yielded the naive CD8 cells, and terminally differentiated effector memory CD45RA+ cells were excluded. The donors, healthy adults who were HIV-negative, had experienced no recent acute infections or vaccinations. CDR1 is SGHTA and CDR2 is FQGNSA in the germline V gene. The CDR3 covers 15 residues. The germline V and J ends were trimmed by 5 bases and 6 bases, with 17 bases remaining between them. The table came from immunoSEQ multiplex PCR; TCRdb's copy has only in-frame clones and leaves some out. The top ten clones hold less than 25% of a sample with some 740,000 clones, over 90% of them seen once.

The sample taken for sequencing was naive CD8+ T cells sorted from blood. This clonotype was obtained from a young man in good health. V gene TRBV7-2 combines with J gene TRBJ2-4, with D possibly TRBD1 on 7 matching bases. CDR3 residues: CASSGAGGHGNIQYF. CDR3 nucleotides: TGTGCCAGCAGCGGAGCAGGGGGGCACGGAAACATTCAGTACTTC.